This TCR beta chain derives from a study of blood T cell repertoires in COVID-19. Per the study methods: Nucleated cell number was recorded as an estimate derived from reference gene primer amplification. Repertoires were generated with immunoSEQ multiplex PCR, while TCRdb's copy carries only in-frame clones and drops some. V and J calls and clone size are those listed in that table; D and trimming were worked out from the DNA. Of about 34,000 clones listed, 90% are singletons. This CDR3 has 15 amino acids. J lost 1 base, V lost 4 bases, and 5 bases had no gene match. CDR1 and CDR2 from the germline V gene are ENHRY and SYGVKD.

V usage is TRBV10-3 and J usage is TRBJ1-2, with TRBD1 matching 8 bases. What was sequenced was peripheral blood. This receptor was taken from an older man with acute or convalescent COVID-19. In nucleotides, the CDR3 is TGTGCCATCAGTGTCGCCAGGGGGCATAACTATGGCTACACCTTC. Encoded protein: CAISVARGHNYGYTF.